The 17 T cell receptor beta chains listed next were all sequenced from one sample in a study of post-analysis software for immune sequencing data. Study findings and constraints: When patients were compared with controls, a handful of TRBV segments were more frequent, TRBV5-6, TRBV5-1 and TRBV20-1 among them.

These receptors' antigens are unknown. cDNA libraries of TCR beta carried unique molecular identifiers. TCRdb fed the PCR reads into MiXCR, producing one record per CDR3 protein. This sample carries roughly 580,000 distinct CDR3 sequences, roughly 47% of them seen once, and the ten largest clones take over 1.5%. The sequenced sample consisted of blood. These receptors were collected from a girl under 18 with multiple sclerosis.

This clonotype has more than one count but fewer than ten. The chain carries TRBV20-1 and TRBJ2-7; 11 bases are a match to TRBD2. V trimming: 6 bases; J trimming: 7 bases; junction bases outside the gene matches: 14. The CDR3 spans 15 residues. Germline CDR1 and CDR2: DFQATT and SNEGSKA (reference sequence). The CDR3 here is CSATGTSGPLVEQYF. The CDR3 DNA reads as TGCAGTGCAACCGGGACTAGCGGTCCGCTAGTGGAGCAGTACTTC.

CDR3 loop: CAISESYRPGADTQYF. The CDR3 DNA reads as TGTGCCATCAGTGAGTCTTACCGTCCCGGGGCAGATACGCAGTATTTT. The V gene is TRBV10-3, the J gene TRBJ2-3; D perhaps matches TRBD2 (5 bases). Deletions cut 0 bases from V and 4 bases from J, with 14 bases between. From germline, CDR1 is ENHRY and CDR2 SYGVKD. The CDR3 runs to 16 residues.

This rearrangement joins TRBV4-1 to TRBJ2-1; 14 bases are a match to TRBD2. This CDR3 has 18 residues. J was trimmed by 6 bases and V by 4 bases; bases with no gene match: 11. The V gene's germline CDR1 is MGHRA and CDR2 YSYEKL. CDR3 region: CASSRMRGLAGAPNEQFF. Here the CDR3 DNA reads TGCGCCAGCAGCCGGATGAGGGGACTAGCGGGGGCCCCCAATGAGCAGTTCTTC.

The V call is TRBV10-3, the J call TRBJ2-5, with TRBD2 identical over 9 bases. J was trimmed by 0 bases and V by 8 bases; bases with no gene match: 7. The length of the CDR3 is 15 residues. CDR1 is ENHRY, CDR2 SYGVKD, per germline. The CDR3 DNA is TGTGCCATCGGTCGGGCTAGCGGGGACCAAGAGACCCAGTACTTC. Translation gives CAIGRASGDQETQYF.

This chain joins TRBV29-1 and TRBJ1-1; D not resolved. Trimming cost V 7 bases and J 5 bases, with 14 bases left between them. The germline gives CDR1 SQVTM, CDR2 ANQGSEA. The CDR3 covers 12 residues. The chain's CDR3 is CSAYLPGTEAFF. CDR3 nucleotides: TGCAGCGCCTACCTCCCGGGGACTGAAGCTTTCTTT.

This clonotype has more than one count but fewer than ten. The chain combines TRBV10-1 with TRBJ2-3; TRBD2 agrees at 11 bases. The trim removed 5 bases at V and 2 bases at J, leaving 3 bases unmatched. Germline CDR1 and CDR2: WNHNN and SYGVQD (reference sequence). This CDR3 spans 15 amino acids. CDR3 region: CASSQTSGNTDTQYF. The CDR3 nucleotides are TGCGCCAGCAGTCAGACTAGCGGGAACACAGATACGCAGTATTTT.

V usage is TRBV6-5 and J usage is TRBJ2-7; 9 bases fit TRBD1. The CDR3 has 16 residues. CDR1 is MNHEY and CDR2 is SVGAGI in the germline V gene. Germline trimming cut 6 bases from V and 4 bases from J; bases unmatched to any gene: 13. In DNA, the CDR3 is TGTGCCAGCAGCGGTCCCGGGACAGGGACCAGATACGAGCAGTACTTC. It yields the protein CASSGPGTGTRYEQYF.

The V gene is TRBV29-1, the J gene TRBJ1-2, with D unresolved. Looked up from germline, CDR1 is SQVTM and CDR2 is ANQGSEA. V was clipped by 6 bases and J by 7 bases, with 12 bases between them. The CDR3 is made up of 11 amino acids. The CDR3 region has the DNA TGCAGCGTGCCTTGGGCAGCTGGCTACACCTTC. This sequence encodes CSVPWAAGYTF. Combining the CDR3 with reference TRBV29-1 and TRBJ1-2 gives the whole variable domain SAVISQKPSRDICQRGTSLTIQCQVDSQVTMMFWYRQQPGQSLTLIATANQGSEATYESGFVIDKFPISRPNLTFSTLTVSNMSPEDSSIYLCSVPWAAGYTFGSGTRLTVV.

This clonotype was observed a few times. The chain carries TRBV20-1 and TRBJ2-1; 12 nucleotides line up with TRBD2. The length of the CDR3 is 16 residues. V shed 6 bases, J shed 10 bases, and the junction held 16 bases outside the gene matches. Germline CDR1 is DFQATT and CDR2 is SNEGSKA (reference sequence). The CDR3, as DNA: TGCAGTGCCCCGGGACAGCTAAAGACTAGCGGGAGAGAGCAGTTCTTC. Its protein is CSAPGQLKTSGREQFF.

This sequence joins TRBV12-5 and TRBJ2-2; D not certain. This CDR3 is built from 16 residues. CDR1 is LGHNT, CDR2 FRNRAP, per germline. Trimming left V 5 bases short and J 5 bases short, with 18 bases between. The CDR3 DNA follows: TGTGCTAGTGGTCCTGGACCCCCAACTACGACCGGGGAGCTGTTTTTT. Encoded protein: CASGPGPPTTTGELFF. The full variable domain, its missing parts supplied by reference TRBV12-5 and TRBJ2-2, is DARVTQTPRHKVTEMGQEVTMRCQPILGHNTVFWYRQTMMQGLELLAYFRNRAPLDDSGMPKDRFSAEMPDATLATLKIQPSEPRDSAVYFCASGPGPPTTTGELFFGEGSRLTVL.

This chain joins TRBV10-3 and TRBJ2-1; 7 bases agree with TRBD1. The CDR3 is 15 residues long. V trimming: 0 bases; J trimming: 8 bases; junction bases outside the gene matches: 7. Germline values: CDR1 ENHRY, CDR2 SYGVKD. The CDR3 protein is CAISESAGGVDEQFF. CDR3 DNA: TGTGCCATCAGTGAGTCTGCAGGGGGTGTGGATGAGCAGTTCTTC.

The V gene is TRBV12-3 or TRBV12-4, the J gene TRBJ1-5; D is possibly TRBD1 (6 bases). Trimming shortened V by 6 bases and J by 2 bases, and 14 bases separated the two germline ends. There are 15 residues in the CDR3. The CDR3 DNA reads as TGTGCCAGCAGCCCCCTAGGGGGTGGCAATCAGCCCCAGCATTTT. Translation: CASSPLGGGNQPQHF.

The chain carries TRBV20-1 and TRBJ2-3; D uncertain. In germline, CDR1 is DFQATT, CDR2 SNEGSKA (reference sequence). The CDR3 is made up of 16 amino acids. Deletions cut 0 bases from V and 1 base from J, with 14 bases between. CDR3 amino acids: CSAREISPRGTDTQYF. The DNA for the CDR3 is TGCAGTGCTAGAGAAATTAGCCCACGAGGCACAGATACGCAGTATTTT.

This chain links TRBV29-1 with TRBJ2-3; 7 positions match TRBD2. Germline CDR1 reads SQVTM; CDR2 reads ANQGSEA. V was pared by 0 bases and J by 0 bases, with 6 bases of the junction left unmatched. The CDR3 sequence is 16 residues long. The CDR3 sequence: CSVEDVVAGSTDTQYF. The CDR3 coding sequence is TGCAGCGTTGAAGATGTGGTAGCGGGTAGCACAGATACGCAGTATTTT.

The gene calls are TRBV7-9 and TRBJ2-2; the D is unclear. Germline CDR1 and CDR2: SEHNR and FQNEAQ (reference sequence). With 1 base removed from V and 4 bases from J, the gap between germline ends came to 7 bases. The length of the CDR3 is 14 residues. The CDR3 coding sequence is TGTGCCAGCAGCTTAGAGGTGATCACCGGGGAGCTGTTTTTT. Amino acid sequence: CASSLEVITGELFF.

This clonotype was recorded once. V gene TRBV30 combines with J gene TRBJ1-2; TRBD1 might be the D (6 bases). Trimming pared 3 bases from V and 4 bases from J, leaving 15 bases between. The CDR3 length is 14 residues. Germline V lookup: CDR1 GTSNPN, CDR2 SVGIG (reference sequence). The CDR3 loop is CAWRQQGMSYGYTF. CDR3 DNA: TGTGCCTGGAGGCAACAGGGAATGAGCTATGGCTACACCTTC.

The J gene is TRBJ1-1, the V gene TRBV11-2; D ambiguous. CDR3 size: 14 residues. V was pared by 2 bases and J by 5 bases, with 12 bases between. CDR1 is SGHAT and CDR2 is FQNNGV in the germline V gene. The CDR3 DNA reads as TGTGCCAGCAGCTTACAGGAGGTGAGGACTGAAGCTTTCTTT. Encoded protein: CASSLQEVRTEAFF.